The source of this T cell receptor beta chain is a study of metastatic and nonmetastatic thyroid tumors. Study-wide points: Benign nodules were reported to have significantly lower TCR beta diversity than malignant thyroid tumors, in blood and tumor.

All patients were treatment-naive before thyroid surgery. Study processing details: The study's classifier, a distant-metastasis tool for papillary thyroid cancer, was built using CDR3 differences across clinicopathological groups. From the PCR reads, TCRdb re-called clones with MiXCR. In this record, the V and J calls reflect TCRdb's handling and not the investigators' own analysis. The sample lists approximately 70,000 clones, 4% to 4.5% occurring once. This clone occurred many times. What it binds is not known. The CDR3 has 13 residues. Trimming cost V 1 base and J 7 bases, with 11 bases left between them. Germline lookup yields CDR1 SGHAT and CDR2 FQNNGV.

This clonotype was obtained from a female donor with papillary thyroid cancer or a benign thyroid nodule (not recorded which). Some clones in this sample may be carry-over from other donors' samples. The V gene is TRBV11-2, the J gene TRBJ2-7, with D possibly TRBD2 on 5 matching bases. Source material: blood. CDR3 residues: CASSLVRRGEQYF. The CDR3 bases are TGTGCCAGCAGCTTAGTCCGGCGAGGGGAGCAGTACTTC.